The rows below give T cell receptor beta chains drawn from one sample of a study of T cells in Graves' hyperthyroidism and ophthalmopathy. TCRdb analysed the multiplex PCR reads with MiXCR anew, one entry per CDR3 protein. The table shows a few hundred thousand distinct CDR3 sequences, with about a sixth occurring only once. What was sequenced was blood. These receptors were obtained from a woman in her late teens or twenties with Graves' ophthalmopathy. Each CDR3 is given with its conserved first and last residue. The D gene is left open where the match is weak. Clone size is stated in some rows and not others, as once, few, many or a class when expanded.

CASSVEPENTEAFF	TGTGCCAGCAGCGTAGAACCGGAGAACACTGAAGCTTTCTTT	few	TRBV9	.	TRBJ1-1
CASSELFFRGNSYQPQHF	TGTGCCAGCAGTGAATTATTTTTCCGGGGAAACAGCTATCAGCCCCAGCATTTT	many	TRBV2	.	TRBJ1-5
CASSFRGENNEQFF	TGTGCCAGCAGTTTCCGGGGGGAAAACAATGAGCAGTTCTTC	many	TRBV28	TRBD2	TRBJ2-1
CASSIREDYGYTF	TGTGCCAGTAGTATACGGGAAGACTATGGCTACACCTTC	once	TRBV19	.	TRBJ1-2
CASSDSAGLYEQYF	TGTGCCAGCAGTGACAGTGCCGGACTCTACGAGCAGTACTTC	.	TRBV25-1	.	TRBJ2-7
CASSKITTGGVETQYF	TGTGCCAGCAGCAAAATAACGACAGGGGGGGTAGAGACCCAGTACTTC	.	TRBV6-2/TRBV6-3	TRBD1	TRBJ2-5
CASSQDMSGGPNEQFF	TGCGCCAGCAGCCAAGATATGAGCGGGGGTCCCAATGAGCAGTTCTTC	.	TRBV4-3	TRBD2	TRBJ2-1
CASSVTVGQGNTEAFF	TGTGCCAGCAGCGTAACCGTGGGACAGGGGAACACTGAAGCTTTCTTT	.	TRBV9	TRBD1	TRBJ1-1
CASSQGGKEGQPQHF	TGCGCCAGCAGCCAAGGAGGGAAGGAGGGTCAGCCCCAGCATTTT	many	TRBV4-3	.	TRBJ1-5
CASSLGGGQASNQPQHF	TGTGCCAGCAGCTTAGGAGGGGGGCAGGCTAGCAATCAGCCCCAGCATTTT	many	TRBV7-6	.	TRBJ1-5
CASSLVKEVSEQYF	TGCGCCAGCAGCTTGGTCAAGGAAGTATCCGAGCAGTACTTC	many	TRBV5-1	.	TRBJ2-7
CASSLEENTEAFF	TGCGCCAGCAGCTTGGAAGAGAACACTGAAGCTTTCTTT	many	TRBV5-1	.	TRBJ1-1
CASSDTRTGELFF	TGTGCCAGCAGTGATACGAGGACCGGGGAGCTGTTTTTT	many	TRBV2	.	TRBJ2-2
CASRRQAYEQYF	TGTGCCAGCAGAAGACAGGCTTACGAGCAGTACTTC	few	TRBV2	.	TRBJ2-7
CASSKEGARYEQYF	TGTGCCAGCAGTAAGGAGGGGGCCAGGTACGAGCAGTACTTC	many	TRBV6-1	.	TRBJ2-7
CASSLGVGGLEENQPQHF	TGTGCCAGCAGTTTAGGGGTAGGGGGCCTCGAGGAGAATCAGCCCCAGCATTTT	.	TRBV12-3/TRBV12-4	TRBD1	TRBJ1-5
CASSVSGGGGLNYGYTF	TGTGCCAGCAGCGTATCGGGGGGAGGGGGCCTTAACTATGGCTACACCTTC	few	TRBV9	TRBD1	TRBJ1-2
CASSTKVGETQYF	TGTGCCAGCTCAACAAAAGTAGGAGAGACCCAGTACTTC	many	TRBV18	.	TRBJ2-5
CSAKPDRGGNQPQHF	TGCAGTGCTAAGCCAGACAGGGGTGGCAATCAGCCCCAGCATTTT	many	TRBV20-1	TRBD1	TRBJ1-5
CAPVVGTRDEKLFF	TGTGCCCCAGTAGTAGGGACTCGGGATGAAAAACTGTTTTTT	.	TRBV19	.	TRBJ1-4
CASSSGTPSPGELFF	TGTGCCAGCAGTTCCGGGACACCCTCCCCCGGGGAGCTGTTTTTT	.	TRBV5-6	.	TRBJ2-2
CASSTREGFYEQYF	TGTGCCAGCAGTACGCGGGAGGGCTTCTACGAGCAGTACTTC	.	TRBV27	TRBD2	TRBJ2-7
CSAKGFRPDTQYF	TGCAGTGCTAAGGGGTTTCGGCCAGATACGCAGTATTTT	many	TRBV20-1	.	TRBJ2-3
CSARDDRESDTEAFF	TGCAGTGCTAGAGACGACAGGGAATCAGACACTGAAGCTTTCTTT	many	TRBV20-1	TRBD1	TRBJ1-1
CASSFGQKQFF	TGTGCCAGCAGTTTCGGACAGAAGCAGTTCTTC	few	TRBV27	.	TRBJ2-1
CSARVGGRSSYNEQFF	TGCAGTGCTAGAGTAGGGGGCCGGAGCTCCTACAATGAGCAGTTCTTC	few	TRBV20-1	TRBD1	TRBJ2-1
CAWSTDRGRYGYTF	TGTGCCTGGAGTACCGACAGGGGACGGTATGGCTACACCTTC	many	TRBV30	TRBD1	TRBJ1-2
CASSQSSSNQPQHF	TGTGCCAGCAGCCAATCGTCTAGCAATCAGCCCCAGCATTTT	many	TRBV16	.	TRBJ1-5
CASSPFRGGYEQYF	TGTGCCAGCAGCCCGTTTCGGGGAGGCTACGAGCAGTACTTC	.	TRBV5-6	.	TRBJ2-7
CASSRGAMSEAFF	TGTGCCAGTAGCCGGGGGGCAATGAGTGAAGCTTTCTTT	.	TRBV19	.	TRBJ1-1
CASTITGGKAGELFF	TGTGCCAGCACCATCACAGGGGGCAAGGCCGGGGAGCTGTTTTTT	many	TRBV7-9	TRBD1	TRBJ2-2
CASSLVAVYTSTDTQYF	TGTGCCAGCAGCTTAGTAGCCGTCTATACTAGCACAGATACGCAGTATTTT	many	TRBV11-2	.	TRBJ2-3
CASSSVLARVGELFF	TGTGCCAGCAGTTCAGTACTAGCGCGAGTCGGGGAGCTGTTTTTT	.	TRBV6-5	TRBD2	TRBJ2-2
CASSEKQGLSYEQYF	TGTGCCAGCAGCGAAAAACAGGGCCTCTCCTACGAGCAGTACTTC	many	TRBV28	.	TRBJ2-7
CASSQDGVADEQFF	TGCGCCAGCAGCCAAGATGGGGTAGCCGATGAGCAGTTCTTC	many	TRBV4-3	.	TRBJ2-1
CAWKKGQVGTDTQYF	TGTGCCTGGAAGAAGGGACAGGTGGGGACAGATACGCAGTATTTT	many	TRBV30	TRBD1	TRBJ2-3
CASSRGRTDTQYF	TGTGCCAGCAGCCGTGGGCGCACAGATACGCAGTATTTT	many	TRBV7-3	.	TRBJ2-3
CASSLASGKGGDTQYF	TGTGCCAGCAGTTTGGCCTCGGGGAAGGGAGGAGATACGCAGTATTTT	many	TRBV28	.	TRBJ2-3
CASSLAALWDRGYEQYF	TGCGCCAGCAGCTTGGCAGCGTTATGGGACAGGGGCTACGAGCAGTACTTC	.	TRBV5-1	TRBD1	TRBJ2-7
CASSEAGQPYNEQFF	TGTGCCAGCAGTGAAGCGGGGCAGCCCTACAATGAGCAGTTCTTC	many	TRBV6-1	.	TRBJ2-1
CASAGTRNTIYF	TGTGCCAGCGCCGGCACCAGAAACACCATATATTTT	few	TRBV12-3/TRBV12-4	.	TRBJ1-3